The 29 T cell receptor beta chains given below trace back to one sample, sequenced in a study of cytomegalovirus exposure and HLA in healthy donors. 13 Jbeta primers and 60 Vbeta primers were used for the PCR. Repertoires were generated with immunoSEQ multiplex PCR, while TCRdb's copy carries only in-frame clones and drops some. Of about 150,000 clones in the sample, 84% were seen once. Sample: PBMCs. All receptors come from a boy aged 2 to 10 in good health and CMV-seronegative.

This chain links TRBV6-1 with TRBJ1-1; D perhaps matches TRBD1 (6 bases). CDR1 is MNHNS and CDR2 is SASEGT in the germline V gene. V lost 5 bases and J lost 10, with 20 bases in between. The CDR3 extends over 14 amino acids. CDR3 nucleotides: TGTGCCAGCAGTCCCGACAGGATCGGTTGGTCAGCTTTCTTT. Translation: CASSPDRIGWSAFF.

This rearrangement joins TRBV2 to TRBJ1-3, with D possibly matching TRBD1 (6 bases). The CDR3 spans 14 residues. Germline V gene data show CDR1 as SNHLY and CDR2 as FYNNEI. V was cut by 5 bases and J by 1 base, with 9 bases left in between. The CDR3 DNA reads as TGTGCCAGCAGTCTCAGGGGATCTGGAAACACCATATATTTT. Its translation is CASSLRGSGNTIYF.

This chain links TRBV6-1 with TRBJ2-5; a possible D gene is TRBD1 (6 bases). CDR3 length equals 14 residues. From germline, CDR1 is MNHNS and CDR2 SASEGT. The V and J ends lost 4 bases and 5 bases respectively, with 14 bases between them. The CDR3 nucleotides read TGTGCCAGCAGTGGGGGGCAAAGATGGGAGACCCAGTACTTC. Translating it yields CASSGGQRWETQYF.

The table lists this clone with a few counts. V is TRBV2 and J is TRBJ2-2; the D gene is possibly TRBD1 (5 bases). This CDR3 contains 13 residues. CDR1 and CDR2 (germline): SNHLY, FYNNEI. The V end was cut by 3 bases, the J end by 6 bases, with 8 bases between. CDR3 sequence (DNA): TGTGCCAGCAGTGAGCAAGGGGCCGGGGAGCTGTTTTTT. This sequence encodes CASSEQGAGELFF.

The CDR3 region is CASSPRDGGGYEQYF. In DNA form, the CDR3 reads TGTGCCAGCAGCCCGCGGGACGGGGGGGGCTACGAGCAGTACTTC. The chain joins TRBV7-8 to TRBJ2-7; 8 bases are a match to TRBD2. The germline gives CDR1 SGHVS, CDR2 FQNEAQ. The CDR3 runs 15 residues. J lost 3 bases, V lost 5 bases, and 9 bases had no gene match.

This chain connects TRBV28 to TRBJ1-5; D gene uncertain. The CDR3 spans 13 residues. Germline V gives CDR1 MDHEN, CDR2 SYDVKM. Trimming pared 8 bases from V and 7 bases from J, leaving 15 bases between. The CDR3 nucleotides read TGTGCCAGCGCCAATCGGGGTACGCAGCCCCAGCATTTT. This encodes CASANRGTQPQHF.

V is TRBV5-4 and J is TRBJ2-7; 8 nucleotides agree with TRBD1. V dropped 1 base and J dropped 0; count of bases not matched to a gene: 9. Germline V gene data show CDR1 as SGHNT and CDR2 as YYREEE (reference sequence). This CDR3 has 17 residues. The CDR3 sequence is CASSLSRQGASSYEQYF. The DNA of the CDR3 is TGTGCCAGCAGCTTGTCTCGTCAGGGGGCAAGCTCCTACGAGCAGTACTTC.

This clone was counted a single time. V and J are TRBV5-1 and TRBJ2-2; 10 bases align to TRBD1. J was trimmed by 6 bases and V by 8 bases; bases with no gene match: 7. CDR3 length equals 14 residues. CDR1 and CDR2 from the germline V gene are SGHRS and YFSETQ. This CDR3 reads CASSGTGAPGELFF. CDR3 coding DNA: TGCGCCAGTTCCGGGACAGGGGCCCCCGGGGAGCTGTTTTTT.

This chain links TRBV4-1 with TRBJ2-7, with a possible D match to TRBD2 (5 bases). The CDR3 is 13 residues long. The ends were cut back, 4 bases at V and 2 bases at J, with 9 bases in the middle. CDR1 is MGHRA, CDR2 YSYEKL, per germline. The DNA of the CDR3 is TGCGCCAGCAGCCGGATTAGCGCCTACGAGCAGTACTTC. This gives the protein CASSRISAYEQYF.

This chain uses TRBV2 with TRBJ2-7; perhaps TRBD1 as D (6 bases). There are 13 residues in the CDR3. Trimming removed 6 bases from V and 3 bases from J, with 12 bases in between. Germline values: CDR1 SNHLY, CDR2 FYNNEI. In nucleotides, the CDR3 is TGTGCCAGCAGGGCCGGGACACTCTACGAGCAGTACTTC. This translates into CASRAGTLYEQYF. Filled out from reference TRBV2 and TRBJ2-7, the complete variable domain reads EPEVTQTPSHQVTQMGQEVILRCVPISNHLYFYWYRQILGQKVEFLVSFYNNEISEKSEIFDDQFSVERPDGSNFTLKIRSTKLEDSAMYFCASRAGTLYEQYFGPGTRLTVT.

V and J are TRBV4-3 and TRBJ2-7; 8 bases map to TRBD2. This CDR3 spans 17 amino acids. The germline gives CDR1 LGHNA, CDR2 YSLEER. With 0 bases clipped from V and 2 bases from J, the junction kept 9 bases outside the gene matches. Here the CDR3 reads CASSQDRVAAGAYEQYF. The CDR3 DNA follows: TGCGCCAGCAGCCAAGATCGGGTAGCAGCGGGGGCCTACGAGCAGTACTTC.

The chain is built from TRBV6-5 and TRBJ1-2; 8 nucleotides agree with TRBD1. V gave up 6 bases and J gave up 2 bases; unmatched junction bases: 5. The germline V gene has CDR1 MNHEY and CDR2 SVGAGI. This CDR3 contains 14 residues. CDR3 residues: CASRTGGENYGYTF. The CDR3 DNA sequence: TGTGCCAGCAGAACAGGGGGAGAAAACTATGGCTACACCTTC.

This clone was seen only once. V is TRBV7-2 and J is TRBJ2-3; 9 nucleotides align to TRBD2. The CDR3 contains 16 residues. CDR1 is SGHTA, CDR2 FQGNSA, per germline. V was clipped by 5 bases and J by 9 bases; unmatched bases: 15. This CDR3 is CASSPPTSGHPPTQYF. In nucleotides, the CDR3 is TGTGCCAGCAGCCCGCCTACTAGCGGGCACCCCCCCACGCAGTATTTT.

This clone was seen a handful of times. V usage is TRBV6-1 and J usage is TRBJ2-1; TRBD1 is a possible D gene (7 bases). Trimming stripped 0 bases from V and 5 bases from J, with 20 bases between. The CDR3 has 18 residues. Germline V CDR1 and CDR2: MNHNS, SASEGT. CDR3 protein: CASSEALWRGQWDNEQFF. CDR3 in DNA: TGTGCCAGCAGTGAAGCGCTTTGGAGGGGGCAGTGGGACAATGAGCAGTTCTTC.

CDR3 in DNA: TGTGCCAGCAGTGTCGGGACTAGCGGGAGTTACGAGCAGTACTTC. This sequence encodes CASSVGTSGSYEQYF. The chain joins TRBV6-5 to TRBJ2-7; 14 nucleotides match TRBD2. Per germline, CDR1 MNHEY and CDR2 SVGAGI. V lost 5 bases to trimming and J lost 4 bases; unmatched junction nucleotides: 4. The CDR3 contains 15 residues.

The V call is TRBV30, the J call TRBJ1-6; D not certain. V was trimmed by 1 base and J by 2 bases, leaving 9 bases between them. There are 15 residues in the CDR3. Germline-derived CDR1 and CDR2 are GTSNPN and SVGIG (reference sequence). The CDR3 region is CAWSGEGTYNSPLHF. The CDR3 nucleotides read TGTGCCTGGAGTGGAGAGGGCACCTATAATTCACCCCTCCACTTT. The full variable domain, completed using reference TRBV30 and TRBJ1-6, is SQTIHQWPATLVQPVGSPLSLECTVEGTSNPNLYWYRQAAGRGLQLLFYSVGIGQISSEVPQNLSASRPQDRQFILSSKKLLLSDSGFYLCAWSGEGTYNSPLHFGNGTRLTVT.

On this clone: One junction end disagrees with the germline gene, perhaps due to a read error. The chain's CDR3 is CASSTSETQYF. In DNA form, the CDR3 reads TGTGCCAGCAGCACTTCCGAGACCCAGTACTTC. V and J are TRBV5-1 and TRBJ2-5; no firm D call. Looked up from germline, CDR1 is SGHRS and CDR2 is YFSETQ. This CDR3 is 11 amino acids long. Full variable domain (remainder filled in from reference TRBV5-1 and TRBJ2-5): KAGVTQTPRYLIKTRGQQVTLSCSPISGHRSVSWYQQTPGQGLQFLFEYFSETQRNKGNFPGRFSGRQFSNSRSEMNVSTLELGDSALYLCASSTSETQYFGPGTRLLVL.

This clone appeared a few times. V and J are TRBV21-1 and TRBJ1-1. TRBV21-1 is a pseudogene locus. This CDR3 is 15 amino acids long. The CDR3 nucleotides read TGTGCCAGCAGCAAAGTTGGACTGACGGGCACTGAAGCTTTCTTT. Translated, it gives CASSKVGLTGTEAFF.

The V call is TRBV9, the J call TRBJ2-1, with 8 bases aligning to TRBD2. The CDR3 is 17 residues long. Trimming cost V 3 bases and J 4 bases; bases outside gene matches: 12. CDR1 SGDLS and CDR2 YYNGEE come from the germline V gene. This CDR3 reads CASSGKTGTRVYNEQFF. CDR3 sequence (DNA): TGTGCCAGCAGCGGAAAGACCGGGACTAGAGTATACAATGAGCAGTTCTTC.

The V gene is TRBV13, the J gene TRBJ2-2; weak D call: TRBD2 (5 bases). V shed 6 bases and J shed 3 bases, with 20 bases lying between them. Germline V gene data show CDR1 as PRHDT and CDR2 as FYEKMQ (reference sequence). The CDR3 extends over 17 amino acids. CDR3 protein: CASSGPLGDSYTGELFF. CDR3 nucleotides: TGTGCCAGCAGTGGACCTCTCGGGGATTCGTACACCGGGGAGCTGTTTTTT.

The chain uses TRBV5-1 and TRBJ2-7; 7 bases fit TRBD1. This CDR3 is built from 15 residues. With V trimmed by 4 bases and J by 0 bases, 7 bases remained unmatched. Germline CDR1 is SGHRS and CDR2 is YFSETQ. The CDR3 here is CASSATGISSYEQYF. The CDR3 DNA is TGCGCCAGCAGCGCGACAGGGATTAGCTCCTACGAGCAGTACTTC. Looking up the rest from reference TRBV5-1 and TRBJ2-7 gives the full variable domain: KAGVTQTPRYLIKTRGQQVTLSCSPISGHRSVSWYQQTPGQGLQFLFEYFSETQRNKGNFPGRFSGRQFSNSRSEMNVSTLELGDSALYLCASSATGISSYEQYFGPGTRLTVT.

This chain's CDR3 is CASSVKSGGGYTF. The DNA of the CDR3 is TGTGCCAGCAGCGTAAAATCAGGGGGCGGCTACACCTTC. The chain joins TRBV9 to TRBJ1-2; 8 nucleotides align to TRBD1. The J segment lost 8 bases and the V segment lost 1 base, leaving 4 bases of the junction unmatched. Germline-derived CDR1 and CDR2 are SGDLS and YYNGEE. The CDR3 is 13 amino acids.

The rearrangement joins TRBV9 to TRBJ2-1, with 9 positions matching TRBD1. The CDR3 length is 21 residues. The J segment lost 1 base and the V segment lost 2 bases, leaving 19 bases of the junction unmatched. Germline V lookup: CDR1 SGDLS, CDR2 YYNGEE. The CDR3 nucleotides read TGTGCCAGCAGCGTTTATCCGGACAGGGGTTCGGTGGCAGTATCCTACAATGAGCAGTTCTTC. As protein: CASSVYPDRGSVAVSYNEQFF.

The chain carries TRBV19 and TRBJ2-7, with TRBD1 as a possible D gene (6 bases). Germline V gene data show CDR1 as LNHDA and CDR2 as SQIVND (reference sequence). Trimming shortened V by 3 bases and J by 7 bases, and 16 bases separated the two germline ends. The CDR3 sequence is 14 residues long. The CDR3 DNA is TGTGCCAGTAGTATTACAAGCAGGGGCCGGGAGCAGTACTTC. Its protein is CASSITSRGREQYF.

The J gene is TRBJ1-3, the V gene TRBV2, with 8 bases aligning to TRBD1. Unmatched junction bases numbered 21, after V lost 6 bases and J lost 2 bases. The germline gives CDR1 SNHLY, CDR2 FYNNEI. The CDR3 length is 20 residues. CDR3 in DNA: TGTGCCAGCAGGAAAATAAGGACAGGGTGGATGCCAGGGACTGGAAACACCATATATTTT. Translation: CASRKIRTGWMPGTGNTIYF.

The V and J genes are TRBV5-1 and TRBJ1-2; 7 nucleotides match TRBD1. The CDR3 consists of 14 residues. The junction had 3 bases not matched to a gene; V was cut back by 4 bases and J by 0 bases. The V gene's germline CDR1 is SGHRS and CDR2 YFSETQ. The CDR3 DNA sequence: TGCGCCAGCAGCCCGGGACAGCCTAACTATGGCTACACCTTC. Protein sequence: CASSPGQPNYGYTF.

This clone was recorded once. The chain carries TRBV7-9 and TRBJ2-5; the D is unclear. The better agreement between TRBJ2-7 and the DNA end casts doubt on the J call. The CDR3 totals 15 residues. Germline V gives CDR1 SEHNR, CDR2 FQNEAQ (reference sequence). CDR3 loop: CASSLDGQELYEQYF. In nucleotides, the CDR3 is TGTGCCAGCAGCTTAGACGGCCAGGAACTCTACGAGCAGTACTTC.

The chain is built from TRBV29-1 and TRBJ2-1; 11 bases map to TRBD1. The germline V gene encodes CDR1 SQVTM and CDR2 ANQGSEA. The ends lost 3 bases at V and 7 bases at J; junction bases unmatched: 11. The CDR3 is made up of 16 amino acids. CDR3 DNA: TGCAGCGTTGATTTCTCTGGGACAGGGGGTGGGAATGAGCAGTTCTTC. This translates into CSVDFSGTGGGNEQFF.

This clone was detected once. This chain uses TRBV4-3 with TRBJ1-2; D is uncertain. CDR3 size: 16 residues. CDR1 is LGHNA, CDR2 YSLEER, per germline. V was cut by 1 base and J by 2 bases, with 14 bases left in between. CDR3 region: CASSQGGPDPNYGYTF. The CDR3 DNA sequence: TGCGCCAGCAGCCAAGGCGGGCCAGATCCGAACTATGGCTACACCTTC.